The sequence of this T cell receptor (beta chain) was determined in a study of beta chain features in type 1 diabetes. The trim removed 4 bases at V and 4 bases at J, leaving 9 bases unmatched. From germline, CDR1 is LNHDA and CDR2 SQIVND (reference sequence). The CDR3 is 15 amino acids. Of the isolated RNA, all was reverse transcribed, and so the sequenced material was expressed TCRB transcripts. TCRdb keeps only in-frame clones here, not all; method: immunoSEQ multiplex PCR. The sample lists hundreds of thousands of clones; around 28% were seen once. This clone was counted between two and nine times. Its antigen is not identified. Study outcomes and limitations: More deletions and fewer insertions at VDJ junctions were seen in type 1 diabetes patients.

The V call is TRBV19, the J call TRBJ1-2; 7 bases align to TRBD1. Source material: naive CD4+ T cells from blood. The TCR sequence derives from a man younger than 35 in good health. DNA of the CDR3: TGTGCCAGTAGTAAATGGGACAGCTCAGGCTATGGCTACACCTTC. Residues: CASSKWDSSGYGYTF.